This T cell receptor delta chain was observed in a study of Vδ1+ human thymocytes. Study-wide results and caveats: In the thymus, TRG and TRD repertoires looked highly polyclonal with Gaussian CDR3 lengths.

The CDR3 covers 22 residues. The germline gives CDR1 TSWWSYY, CDR2 QGS. With 2 bases clipped from V and 0 bases from J, the junction kept 22 bases outside the gene matches. Sequences come from RNA converted to cDNA by reverse transcription. CDR3 amplicons came from multiplex PCR with pooled V-gene forward and constant-region reverse primers. TCRdb fed the multiplex PCR reads into CATT to redo clone calling. This sample has over 45,000 delta-chain clones, with over 13% found just once. On this clone itself: Its antigen is not identified.

The TCR comes from a girl under three years old who had congenital heart surgery. Specimen: Vdelta1+ gamma-delta thymocytes from the thymus. Noted subset: FACS-sorted CD3+ TCRalphabeta- TCRVdelta1+ TCRVdelta2- thymocytes. The chain carries TRDV1 and TRDJ1; 9 bases map to TRDD2. The CDR3 protein is CALGECSLPTSTGVVYTDKLIF. In DNA, the CDR3 is TGTGCTCTTGGGGAATGCAGCCTTCCTACCAGTACTGGGGTAGTGTACACCGATAAACTCATCTTT.